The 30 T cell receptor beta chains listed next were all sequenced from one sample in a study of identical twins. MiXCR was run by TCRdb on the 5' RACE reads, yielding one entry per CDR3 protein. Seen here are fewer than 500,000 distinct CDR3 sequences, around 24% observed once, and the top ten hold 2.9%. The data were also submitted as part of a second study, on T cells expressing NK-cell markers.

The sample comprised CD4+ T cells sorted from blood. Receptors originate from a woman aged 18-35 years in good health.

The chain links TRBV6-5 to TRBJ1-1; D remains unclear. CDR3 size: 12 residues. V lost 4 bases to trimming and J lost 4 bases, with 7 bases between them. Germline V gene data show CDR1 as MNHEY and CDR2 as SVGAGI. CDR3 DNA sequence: TGTGCCAGCAGTTCAGGAATCACTGAAGCTTTCTTT. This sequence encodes CASSSGITEAFF.

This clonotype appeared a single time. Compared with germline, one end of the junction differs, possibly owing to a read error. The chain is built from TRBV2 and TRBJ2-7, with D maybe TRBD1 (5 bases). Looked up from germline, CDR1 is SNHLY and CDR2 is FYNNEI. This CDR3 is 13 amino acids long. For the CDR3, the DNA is TGTGCCAGCCAGACAGAAATAACTTACGCGCAGTACTTC. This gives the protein CASQTEITYAQYF.

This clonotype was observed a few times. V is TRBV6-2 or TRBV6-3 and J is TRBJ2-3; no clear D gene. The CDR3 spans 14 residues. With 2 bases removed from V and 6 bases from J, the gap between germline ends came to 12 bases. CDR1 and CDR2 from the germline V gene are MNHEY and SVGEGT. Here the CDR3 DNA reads TGTGCCAGCAGTTACGACGGCCCGGGTGATACGCAGTATTTT. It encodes CASSYDGPGDTQYF.

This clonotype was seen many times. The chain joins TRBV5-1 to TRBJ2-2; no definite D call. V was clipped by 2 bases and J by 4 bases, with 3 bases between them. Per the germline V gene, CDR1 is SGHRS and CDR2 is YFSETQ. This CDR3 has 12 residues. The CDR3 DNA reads TGCGCCAGCAGCTTTCTCACCGGGGAGCTGTTTTTT. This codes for CASSFLTGELFF.

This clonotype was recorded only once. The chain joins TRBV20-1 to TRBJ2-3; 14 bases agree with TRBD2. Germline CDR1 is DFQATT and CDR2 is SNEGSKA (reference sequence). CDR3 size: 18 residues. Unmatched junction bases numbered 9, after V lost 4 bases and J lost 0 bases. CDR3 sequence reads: CSATWLGTSGRSTDTQYF. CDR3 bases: TGCAGTGCTACTTGGCTCGGGACTAGCGGGAGAAGCACAGATACGCAGTATTTT.

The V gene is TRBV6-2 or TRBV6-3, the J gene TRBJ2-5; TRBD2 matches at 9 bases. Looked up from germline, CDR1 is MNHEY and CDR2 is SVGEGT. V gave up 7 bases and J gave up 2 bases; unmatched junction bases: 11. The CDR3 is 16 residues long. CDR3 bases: TGTGCCAGCACCCAGAGGGCTAGCGGGGCTCAAGAGACCCAGTACTTC. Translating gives CASTQRASGAQETQYF.

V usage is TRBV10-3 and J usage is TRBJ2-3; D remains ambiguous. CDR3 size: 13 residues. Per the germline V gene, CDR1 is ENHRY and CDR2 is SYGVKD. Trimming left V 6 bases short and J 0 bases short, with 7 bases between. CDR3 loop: CAIRDSSTDTQYF. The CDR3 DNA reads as TGTGCCATCAGGGATTCTAGCACAGATACGCAGTATTTT.

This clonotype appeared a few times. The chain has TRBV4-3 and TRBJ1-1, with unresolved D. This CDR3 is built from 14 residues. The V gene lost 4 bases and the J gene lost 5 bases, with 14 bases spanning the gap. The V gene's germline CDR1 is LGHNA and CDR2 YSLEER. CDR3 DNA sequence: TGCGCCAGCAGCCGCCTGTTGGCCCATACTGAAGCTTTCTTT. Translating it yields CASSRLLAHTEAFF.

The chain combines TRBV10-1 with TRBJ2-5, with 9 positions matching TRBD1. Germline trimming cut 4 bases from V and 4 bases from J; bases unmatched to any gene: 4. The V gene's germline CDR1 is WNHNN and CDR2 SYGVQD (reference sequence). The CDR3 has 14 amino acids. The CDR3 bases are TGCGCCAGCAGTGTGGAACAGGGGGCAGAGACCCAGTACTTC. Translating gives CASSVEQGAETQYF.

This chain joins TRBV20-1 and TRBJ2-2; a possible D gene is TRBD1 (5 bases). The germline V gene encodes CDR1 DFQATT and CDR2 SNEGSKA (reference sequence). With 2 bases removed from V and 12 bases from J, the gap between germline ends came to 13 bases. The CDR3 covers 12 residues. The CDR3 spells CSARTDSLKLFF. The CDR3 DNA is TGCAGTGCTAGAACCGACAGCCTTAAGCTGTTTTTT.

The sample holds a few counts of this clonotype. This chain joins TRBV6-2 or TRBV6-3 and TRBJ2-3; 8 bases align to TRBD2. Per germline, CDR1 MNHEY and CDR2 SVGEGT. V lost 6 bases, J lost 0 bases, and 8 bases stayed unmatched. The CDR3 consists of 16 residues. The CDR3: CASRPFSGVSTDTQYF. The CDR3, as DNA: TGTGCCAGCAGGCCCTTTAGCGGGGTTAGCACAGATACGCAGTATTTT.

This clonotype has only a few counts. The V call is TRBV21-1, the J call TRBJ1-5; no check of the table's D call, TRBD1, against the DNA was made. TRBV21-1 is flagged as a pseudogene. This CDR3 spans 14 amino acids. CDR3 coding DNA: TGTGCCAGCCAAGACAGGATGAATGATCAGCCCCAGCATTTT. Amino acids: CASQDRMNDQPQHF.

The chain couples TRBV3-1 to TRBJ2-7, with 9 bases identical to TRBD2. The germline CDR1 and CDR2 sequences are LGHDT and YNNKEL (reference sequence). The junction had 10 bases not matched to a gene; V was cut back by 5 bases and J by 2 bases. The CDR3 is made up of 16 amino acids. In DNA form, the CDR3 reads TGTGCCAGCAGCGCCGGCTATAGCGGGAGCACCTACGAGCAGTACTTC. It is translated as CASSAGYSGSTYEQYF.

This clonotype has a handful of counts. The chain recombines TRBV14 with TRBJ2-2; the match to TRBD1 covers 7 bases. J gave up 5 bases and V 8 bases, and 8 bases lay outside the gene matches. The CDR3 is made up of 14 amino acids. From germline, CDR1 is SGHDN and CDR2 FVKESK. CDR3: CASSQTGWTGELFF. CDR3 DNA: TGTGCCAGCTCACAGACAGGGTGGACCGGGGAGCTGTTTTTT.

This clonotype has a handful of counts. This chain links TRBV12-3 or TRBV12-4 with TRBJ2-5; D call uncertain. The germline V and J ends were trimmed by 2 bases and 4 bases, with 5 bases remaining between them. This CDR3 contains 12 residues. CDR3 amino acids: CASSLMAETQYF. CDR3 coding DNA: TGTGCCAGCAGTTTAATGGCAGAGACCCAGTACTTC.

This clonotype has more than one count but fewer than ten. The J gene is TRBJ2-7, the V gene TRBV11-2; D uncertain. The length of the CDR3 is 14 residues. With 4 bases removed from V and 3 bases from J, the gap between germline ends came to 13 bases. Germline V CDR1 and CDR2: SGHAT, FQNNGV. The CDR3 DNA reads TGTGCCAGCAGCTCACATTGGCAGAACTACGAGCAGTACTTC. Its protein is CASSSHWQNYEQYF.

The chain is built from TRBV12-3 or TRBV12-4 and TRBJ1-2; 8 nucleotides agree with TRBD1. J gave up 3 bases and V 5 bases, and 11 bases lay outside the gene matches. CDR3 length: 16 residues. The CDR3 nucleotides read TGTGCCAGCAGTCCCCACTACCGACAGGGGCACTATGGCTACACCTTC. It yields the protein CASSPHYRQGHYGYTF.

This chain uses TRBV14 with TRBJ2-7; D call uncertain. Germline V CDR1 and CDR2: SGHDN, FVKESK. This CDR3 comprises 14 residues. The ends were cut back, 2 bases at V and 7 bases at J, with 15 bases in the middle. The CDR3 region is CASSQLGRPGEQYF. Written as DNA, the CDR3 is TGTGCCAGCAGCCAATTGGGCAGGCCGGGTGAGCAGTACTTC.

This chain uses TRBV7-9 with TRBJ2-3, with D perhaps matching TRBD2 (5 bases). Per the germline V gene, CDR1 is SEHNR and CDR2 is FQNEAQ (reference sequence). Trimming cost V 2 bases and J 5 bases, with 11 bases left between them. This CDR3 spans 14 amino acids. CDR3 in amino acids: CASSLLLAKDTQYF. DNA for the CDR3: TGTGCCAGCAGCTTACTCCTAGCAAAAGATACGCAGTATTTT.

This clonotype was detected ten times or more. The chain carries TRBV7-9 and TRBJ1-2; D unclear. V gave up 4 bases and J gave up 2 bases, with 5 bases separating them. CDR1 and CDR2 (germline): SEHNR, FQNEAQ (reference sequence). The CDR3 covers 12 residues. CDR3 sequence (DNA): TGTGCCAGCAGCTCCCACAACTATGGCTACACCTTC. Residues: CASSSHNYGYTF.

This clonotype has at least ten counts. The CDR3 is CASSLRGEKLFF. CDR3 bases: TGTGCCAGCAGCTTACGGGGCGAAAAACTGTTTTTT. The chain combines TRBV7-9 with TRBJ1-4; a weak D match, TRBD1 (5 bases). The germline V gene has CDR1 SEHNR and CDR2 FQNEAQ (reference sequence). The V end was cut by 2 bases, the J end by 8 bases, with 6 bases between. The CDR3 consists of 12 residues.

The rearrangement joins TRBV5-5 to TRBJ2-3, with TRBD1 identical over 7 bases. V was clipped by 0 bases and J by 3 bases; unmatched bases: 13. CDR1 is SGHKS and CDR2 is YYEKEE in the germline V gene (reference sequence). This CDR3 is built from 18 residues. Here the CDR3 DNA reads TGTGCCAGCAGCTTGGGGTCGGCTCGACAGGGTTTGACAGATACGCAGTATTTT. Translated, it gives CASSLGSARQGLTDTQYF.

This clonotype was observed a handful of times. CDR3 sequence reads: CASSSTGLSNQPQHF. CDR3 nucleotide sequence: TGTGCCAGCAGTTCGACAGGGTTAAGCAATCAGCCCCAGCATTTT. This sequence joins TRBV7-2 and TRBJ1-5, with 7 bases matching TRBD1. With V trimmed by 6 bases and J by 1 base, 6 bases remained unmatched. CDR1 is SGHTA and CDR2 is FQGNSA in the germline V gene. This CDR3 is 15 amino acids long.

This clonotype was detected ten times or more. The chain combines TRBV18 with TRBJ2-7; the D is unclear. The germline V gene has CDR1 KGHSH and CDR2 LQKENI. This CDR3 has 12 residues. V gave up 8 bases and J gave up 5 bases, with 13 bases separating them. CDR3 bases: TGTGCCAGCGCCCCCGGATTAAACGAGCAGTACTTC. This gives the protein CASAPGLNEQYF.

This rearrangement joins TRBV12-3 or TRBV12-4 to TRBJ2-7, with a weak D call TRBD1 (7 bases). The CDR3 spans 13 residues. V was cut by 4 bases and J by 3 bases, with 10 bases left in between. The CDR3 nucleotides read TGTGCCAGCAGTTCGCAGGGGGGCTACGAGCAGTACTTC. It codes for CASSSQGGYEQYF.

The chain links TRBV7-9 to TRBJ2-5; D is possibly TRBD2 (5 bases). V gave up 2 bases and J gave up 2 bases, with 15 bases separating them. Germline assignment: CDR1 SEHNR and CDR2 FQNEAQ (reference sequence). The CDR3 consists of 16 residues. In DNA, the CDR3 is TGTGCCAGCAGCTTAACCCCACCGGGATATCAAGAGACCCAGTACTTC. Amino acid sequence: CASSLTPPGYQETQYF.

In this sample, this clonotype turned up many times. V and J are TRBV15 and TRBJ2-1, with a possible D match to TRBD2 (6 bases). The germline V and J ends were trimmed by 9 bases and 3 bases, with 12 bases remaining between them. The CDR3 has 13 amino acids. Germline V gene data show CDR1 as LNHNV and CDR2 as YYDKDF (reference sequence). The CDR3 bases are TGTGCCACGGGACTCGCCCTCTACAATGAGCAGTTCTTC. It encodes CATGLALYNEQFF.

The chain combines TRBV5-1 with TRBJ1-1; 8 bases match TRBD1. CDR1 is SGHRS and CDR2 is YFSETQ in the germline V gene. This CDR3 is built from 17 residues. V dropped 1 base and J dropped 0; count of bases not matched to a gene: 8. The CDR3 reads CASSLKDRVDLNTEAFF. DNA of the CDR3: TGCGCCAGCAGCTTGAAGGACAGGGTGGACCTGAACACTGAAGCTTTCTTT.

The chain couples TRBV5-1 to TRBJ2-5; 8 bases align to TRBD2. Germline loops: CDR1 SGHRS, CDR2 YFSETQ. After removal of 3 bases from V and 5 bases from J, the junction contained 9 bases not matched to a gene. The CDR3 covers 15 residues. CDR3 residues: CASSSTGTSGETQYF. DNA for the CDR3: TGCGCCAGCAGCTCGACCGGGACTAGTGGCGAGACCCAGTACTTC. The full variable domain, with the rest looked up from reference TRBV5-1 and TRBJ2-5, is KAGVTQTPRYLIKTRGQQVTLSCSPISGHRSVSWYQQTPGQGLQFLFEYFSETQRNKGNFPGRFSGRQFSNSRSEMNVSTLELGDSALYLCASSSTGTSGETQYFGPGTRLLVL.

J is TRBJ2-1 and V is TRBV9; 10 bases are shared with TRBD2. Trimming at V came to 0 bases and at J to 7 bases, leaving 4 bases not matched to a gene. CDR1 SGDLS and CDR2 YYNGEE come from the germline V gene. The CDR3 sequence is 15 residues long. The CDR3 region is CASSVAQREGNEQFF. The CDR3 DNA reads TGTGCCAGCAGCGTAGCACAGCGGGAGGGAAATGAGCAGTTCTTC.